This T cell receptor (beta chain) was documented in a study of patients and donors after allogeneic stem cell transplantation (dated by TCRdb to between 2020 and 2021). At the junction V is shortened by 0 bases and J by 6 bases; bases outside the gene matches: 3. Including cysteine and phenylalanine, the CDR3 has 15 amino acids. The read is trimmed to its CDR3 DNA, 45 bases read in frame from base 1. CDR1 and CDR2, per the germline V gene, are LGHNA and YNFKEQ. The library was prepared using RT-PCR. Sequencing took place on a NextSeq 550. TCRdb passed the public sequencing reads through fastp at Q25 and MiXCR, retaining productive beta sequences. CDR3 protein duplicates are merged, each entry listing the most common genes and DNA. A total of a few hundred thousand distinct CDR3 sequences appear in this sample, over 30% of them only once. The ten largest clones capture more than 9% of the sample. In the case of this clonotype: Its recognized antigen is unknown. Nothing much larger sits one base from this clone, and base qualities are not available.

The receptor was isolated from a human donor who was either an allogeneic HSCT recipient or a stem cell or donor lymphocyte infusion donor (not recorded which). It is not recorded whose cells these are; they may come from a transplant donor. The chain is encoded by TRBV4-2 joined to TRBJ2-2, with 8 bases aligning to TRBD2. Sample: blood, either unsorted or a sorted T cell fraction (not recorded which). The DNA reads TGTGCCAGCAGCCAAGAGCGGGGGGTCCCCGGGGAGCTGTTTTTT. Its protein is CASSQERGVPGELFF.